Following are 26 T cell receptor beta chains from one sample sequenced in a study of CD8 T cells in Susac syndrome. About 0.5 to 1 ug RNA was reverse transcribed with random hexamers. One entry per CDR3 protein results from TCRdb running MiXCR on the immunoSEQ multiplex PCR reads. Of approximately 150,000 distinct CDR3 sequences listed, 65% to 90% are singletons. Material: CD8+ T cells from PBMCs. The receptors shown here come from a human donor with multiple sclerosis.

The chain employs TRBV30 and TRBJ1-1; D call uncertain. This CDR3 comprises 12 residues. V lost 0 bases to trimming and J lost 1 base, with 3 bases between them. Per germline, CDR1 GTSNPN and CDR2 SVGIG (reference sequence). CDR3 amino acids: CAWSVGNTEAFF. CDR3 nucleotides: TGTGCCTGGAGTGTGGGGAACACTGAAGCTTTCTTT.

The chain couples TRBV4-1 to TRBJ2-1; the match to TRBD2 covers 7 bases. CDR1 is MGHRA and CDR2 is YSYEKL in the germline V gene. CDR3 length: 16 residues. V shed 3 bases and J 8 bases; nucleotides not matched to a gene: 13. As DNA, the CDR3 is TGCGCCAGCAGCCAGTGGTGGTGGGGGGAGGGAGATGAGCAGTTCTTC. Amino acids: CASSQWWWGEGDEQFF.

A single count supports this clonotype. This rearrangement joins TRBV10-3 to TRBJ2-2; 8 bases agree with TRBD1. Germline CDR1 reads ENHRY; CDR2 reads SYGVKD. Germline trimming cut 5 bases from V and 1 base from J; bases unmatched to any gene: 3. The CDR3 has 15 residues. CDR3 sequence reads: CAISQTGENTGELFF. Here the CDR3 DNA reads TGTGCCATCAGTCAGACAGGGGAGAACACCGGGGAGCTGTTTTTT.

The genes are TRBV4-1 and TRBJ1-5; D call uncertain. Germline V gene sequence: CDR1 MGHRA, CDR2 YSYEKL. The CDR3 is 13 residues long. The ends were cut back, 0 bases at V and 4 bases at J, with 4 bases in the middle. The CDR3 loop is CASSQEKNQPQHF. DNA for the CDR3: TGCGCCAGCAGCCAAGAAAAGAATCAGCCCCAGCATTTT.

This clonotype occurred once. The chain has TRBV7-9 and TRBJ1-2; 11 positions match TRBD1. CDR3 length: 14 amino acids. Losses at the gene ends were 6 bases for V and 8 bases for J; bases not matched to a gene: 8. From germline, CDR1 is SEHNR and CDR2 FQNEAQ (reference sequence). The CDR3 is CASRRTGGLGGYTF. The CDR3 DNA reads as TGTGCCAGCAGGAGGACAGGGGGCCTCGGGGGCTACACCTTC.

The chain carries TRBV7-3 and TRBJ2-1, with D perhaps TRBD2 (5 bases). Germline assignment: CDR1 SGHTA and CDR2 FQGTGA. The V end lost 3 bases, the J end lost 0 bases, and 9 bases lay between the germline ends. This CDR3 contains 15 residues. In nucleotides, the CDR3 is TGTGCCAGCAGCTTCCAAGGGAGCTCCTACAATGAGCAGTTCTTC. Residues: CASSFQGSSYNEQFF.

The CDR3 nucleotides are TGTGCCAGCAGCCCGGAAGGGGAGACCCAGTACTTC. It codes for CASSPEGETQYF. This chain links TRBV4-2 with TRBJ2-5; D is unresolved. V was clipped by 4 bases and J by 5 bases, with 8 bases between them. The V gene's germline CDR1 is LGHNA and CDR2 YNFKEQ. The CDR3 spans 12 residues.

The chain employs TRBV11-2 and TRBJ2-1; 10 nucleotides match TRBD1. This CDR3 is built from 15 residues. In germline, CDR1 is SGHAT, CDR2 FQNNGV. Unmatched junction bases numbered 3, after V lost 1 base and J lost 6 bases. CDR3 bases: TGTGCCAGCAGCTTAGTAGGACAGGGGGGCAATGAGCAGTTCTTC. Protein: CASSLVGQGGNEQFF.

This rearrangement joins TRBV20-1 to TRBJ2-4; TRBD2 matches at 7 bases. Germline CDR1 and CDR2: DFQATT and SNEGSKA (reference sequence). V lost 4 bases, J lost 3 bases, and 15 bases stayed unmatched. The CDR3 consists of 17 residues. For the CDR3, the DNA is TGCAGTGCTATTCGGCTAGCGGAAGGGTTTGTCAAAAACATTCAGTACTTC. It encodes CSAIRLAEGFVKNIQYF.

The chain recombines TRBV7-2 with TRBJ1-5; D is undetermined. This CDR3 has 16 amino acids. Germline values: CDR1 SGHTA, CDR2 FQGNSA. The V gene lost 0 bases and the J gene lost 4 bases, with 13 bases spanning the gap. The CDR3 DNA sequence: TGTGCCAGCAGCTTAGCGGCGGCCCTGGGGAATCAGCCCCAGCATTTT. This encodes CASSLAAALGNQPQHF.

V and J are TRBV10-3 and TRBJ2-2, with D unclear. CDR3 length equals 14 residues. Trimming took 8 bases from V and 0 from J, leaving 10 bases between them. Germline V CDR1 and CDR2: ENHRY, SYGVKD. The CDR3, as DNA: TGTGCCATCGGGGTAACGACGAACACCGGGGAGCTGTTTTTT. Its translation is CAIGVTTNTGELFF.

This clonotype has a handful of counts. The CDR3 DNA sequence: TGTGCCAGCAGCCATAGCGGGAGAGTTACCTACAATGAGCAGTTCTTC. Translation gives CASSHSGRVTYNEQFF. The rearrangement uses TRBV7-3 and TRBJ2-1; 9 bases agree with TRBD2. The CDR3 is made up of 16 amino acids. V was clipped by 5 bases and J by 2 bases; unmatched bases: 7. The V gene's germline CDR1 is SGHTA and CDR2 FQGTGA.

V is TRBV6-5 and J is TRBJ1-1, with unresolved D. Trimming left V 0 bases short and J 0 bases short, with 8 bases between. This CDR3 region has 15 residues. Germline V gives CDR1 MNHEY, CDR2 SVGAGI. The chain's CDR3 is CASSYSIGLNTEAFF. The CDR3 DNA is TGTGCCAGCAGTTACTCGATCGGGTTGAACACTGAAGCTTTCTTT.

The chain joins TRBV7-2 to TRBJ2-1; D gene uncertain. The CDR3 has 14 residues. The V gene lost 1 base and the J gene lost 4 bases, with 8 bases spanning the gap. From germline, CDR1 is SGHTA and CDR2 FQGNSA. CDR3 loop: CASSLGPEYNEQFF. In DNA, the CDR3 is TGTGCCAGCAGCTTAGGTCCAGAATACAATGAGCAGTTCTTC. The full variable domain, completed using reference TRBV7-2 and TRBJ2-1, is GAGVSQSPSNKVTEKGKDVELRCDPISGHTALYWYRQSLGQGLEFLIYFQGNSAPDKSGLPSDRFSAERTGGSVSTLTIQRTQQEDSAVYLCASSLGPEYNEQFFGPGTRLTVL.

This clonotype was seen just once. The rearrangement joins TRBV7-6 to TRBJ2-1, with TRBD2 as a possible D gene (6 bases). Germline lookup yields CDR1 SGHVS and CDR2 FNYEAQ. CDR3 length: 15 residues. Trimming left V 2 bases short and J 2 bases short, with 10 bases between. The CDR3 here is CASSLSGDPYNEQFF. DNA of the CDR3: TGTGCCAGCAGCTTATCGGGAGACCCCTACAATGAGCAGTTCTTC.

V usage is TRBV7-6 and J usage is TRBJ2-3; 9 bases match TRBD2. The trim removed 3 bases at V and 2 bases at J, leaving 9 bases unmatched. The CDR3 is 17 residues long. Germline V gene sequence: CDR1 SGHVS, CDR2 FNYEAQ. CDR3 DNA: TGTGCCAGCAGCTTGCCAAAAGCGGGGGGCGACACAGATACGCAGTATTTT. This codes for CASSLPKAGGDTDTQYF. The complete variable domain, with remaining parts taken from reference TRBV7-6 and TRBJ2-3, reads GAGVSQSPRYKVTKRGQDVALRCDPISGHVSLYWYRQALGQGPEFLTYFNYEAQQDKSGLPNDRFSAERPEGSISTLTIQRTEQRDSAMYRCASSLPKAGGDTDTQYFGPGTRLTVL.

This clonotype appeared once. The rearrangement joins TRBV5-4 to TRBJ2-3; TRBD1 aligns across 9 bases. There are 15 residues in the CDR3. From germline, CDR1 is SGHNT and CDR2 YYREEE (reference sequence). V gave up 2 bases and J gave up 4 bases; unmatched junction bases: 5. The CDR3 sequence: CASSFGTGSADTQYF. The CDR3, as DNA: TGTGCCAGCAGCTTTGGGACAGGGAGCGCAGATACGCAGTATTTT.

The gene calls are TRBV28 and TRBJ2-7; no reliable D call. V was cut by 4 bases and J by 0 bases, with 16 bases left in between. The germline gives CDR1 MDHEN, CDR2 SYDVKM. The CDR3 loop spans 16 amino acids. CDR3 DNA: TGTGCCAGCAGTTCAAGGGTAGTGAGTTACTCCTACGAGCAGTACTTC. Encoded protein: CASSSRVVSYSYEQYF.

The CDR3 protein is CASSQDLLADNEQFF. DNA for the CDR3: TGCGCCAGCAGCCAAGATCTACTAGCGGACAATGAGCAGTTCTTC. V gene TRBV4-1 combines with J gene TRBJ2-1, with 8 bases identical to TRBD2. The J segment lost 5 bases and the V segment lost 0 bases, leaving 3 bases of the junction unmatched. Germline V gene data show CDR1 as MGHRA and CDR2 as YSYEKL. CDR3 length: 15 amino acids.

This clonotype appeared a single time. V gene TRBV7-9 combines with J gene TRBJ2-4; 11 positions match TRBD2. CDR1 and CDR2 (germline): SEHNR, FQNEAQ (reference sequence). V lost 4 bases to trimming and J lost 2 bases; unmatched junction nucleotides: 7. There are 17 residues in the CDR3. The CDR3 here is CASSSLAGGPSKNIQYF. Here the CDR3 DNA reads TGTGCCAGCAGCTCGTTAGCGGGAGGGCCGTCCAAAAACATTCAGTACTTC.

This clonotype has more than one count but fewer than ten. V is TRBV4-1 and J is TRBJ1-1; 8 positions match TRBD1. CDR3 size: 14 residues. The junction had 3 bases not matched to a gene; V was cut back by 0 bases and J by 6 bases. Germline values: CDR1 MGHRA, CDR2 YSYEKL. The CDR3 protein is CASSQETGVPEAFF. As DNA, the CDR3 is TGCGCCAGCAGCCAAGAGACAGGGGTACCTGAAGCTTTCTTT.

V gene TRBV6-1 combines with J gene TRBJ2-7; D ambiguous. Germline CDR1 MNHNS, CDR2 SASEGT. The CDR3 loop spans 13 amino acids. Trimming cost V 1 base and J 2 bases, with 6 bases left between them. This chain's CDR3 is CASSEGGTYEQYF. CDR3 DNA: TGTGCCAGCAGTGAAGGCGGAACCTACGAGCAGTACTTC.

V and J are TRBV28 and TRBJ2-7, with a weak D call TRBD2 (6 bases). V lost 2 bases and J lost 3, with 17 bases in between. The germline CDR1 and CDR2 sequences are MDHEN and SYDVKM. The CDR3 spans 16 residues. DNA for the CDR3: TGTGCCAGCAGTTTAAACCTCCGGGACTTCAACTACGAGCAGTACTTC. Its protein is CASSLNLRDFNYEQYF.

The CDR3 sequence: CASVPGLAGRGIQETQYF. DNA for the CDR3: TGTGCCAGCGTCCCTGGACTAGCGGGCCGAGGGATCCAAGAGACCCAGTACTTC. The chain uses TRBV6-2 or TRBV6-3 and TRBJ2-5; 11 nucleotides line up with TRBD2. The J segment lost 1 base and the V segment lost 8 bases, leaving 15 bases of the junction unmatched. Germline CDR1 is MNHEY and CDR2 is SVGEGT. The CDR3 consists of 18 residues.

This clonotype was counted only a few times. V and J are TRBV19 and TRBJ2-7; 7 nucleotides align to TRBD2. This CDR3 region has 14 residues. V lost 3 bases to trimming and J lost 2 bases; unmatched junction nucleotides: 4. The germline V gene encodes CDR1 LNHDA and CDR2 SQIVND (reference sequence). The CDR3 DNA is TGTGCCAGTAGTATTGCGGGGGATGCCTACGAGCAGTACTTC. It encodes CASSIAGDAYEQYF.

The chain recombines TRBV2 with TRBJ2-1, with unresolved D. The CDR3 loop spans 12 amino acids. The ends were cut back, 3 bases at V and 6 bases at J, with 6 bases in the middle. Germline V CDR1 and CDR2: SNHLY, FYNNEI. CDR3 amino acids: CASSDWSNEQFF. DNA for the CDR3: TGTGCCAGCAGTGATTGGAGCAATGAGCAGTTCTTC.